This T cell receptor beta chain originates from a study of shared clonotypes between healthy human individuals. Repertoires were generated with immunoSEQ multiplex PCR, while TCRdb's copy carries only in-frame clones and drops some. Among 650,000 to 800,000 clones listed, approximately 77% were seen once. The CDR3 has 14 residues. CDR1 and CDR2 from the germline V gene are SGDLS and YYNGEE. The V and J ends lost 4 bases and 3 bases respectively, with 14 bases between them. Study-wide points: Rarefaction analysis demonstrated incomplete sorted-subset sequencing notwithstanding large depth. Among donors, sharing of clonotypes was expected to be affected by sequencing depth.

This clone was found many times. Its specificity is not known. The TCR comes from a woman younger than 45 in good health. The specimen sequenced was memory CD4+ T cells sorted from blood. Regarding subset: CD45RA-negative fraction. This chain links TRBV9 with TRBJ2-7; weak D call: TRBD1 (5 bases). The CDR3, as DNA: TGTGCCAGCAGCTTCACGGGCGACAGCTACGAGCAGTACTTC. It translates to CASSFTGDSYEQYF.